What follows are 22 T cell receptor beta chains derived from one specimen sequenced in a study of cytomegalovirus exposure and HLA in healthy donors. The data were produced by immunoSEQ multiplex PCR, yet TCRdb's version contains in-frame clones alone and is incomplete. In the table there are roughly 71,000 clones, roughly 94% of which are singletons. The sequencing input was PBMCs. The receptors were sampled from a woman aged 18-29 years in good health and CMV-seronegative.

This clone was seen a few times. One junction end disagrees with the germline gene, perhaps due to a read error. The genes are TRBV30 and TRBJ1-4; 10 positions agree with TRBD1. Germline assignment: CDR1 GTSNPN and CDR2 SVGIG (reference sequence). This CDR3 has 15 residues. The CDR3 nucleotides are TGCGTATCCGGGACAGGGGTAACAACTAATGAAAAACTGTTTTTT. Its protein is CVSGTGVTTNEKLFF.

The chain combines TRBV9 with TRBJ1-6; D remains unclear. The V end was cut by 4 bases, the J end by 4 bases, with 18 bases between. Germline V CDR1 and CDR2: SGDLS, YYNGEE. The CDR3 is made up of 17 amino acids. CDR3 residues: CASSPSVRSMYNSPLHF. The CDR3 nucleotides are TGTGCCAGCAGCCCTTCGGTCCGTAGTATGTATAATTCACCCCTCCACTTT.

The V call is TRBV6-1, the J call TRBJ2-5; TRBD2 agrees at 8 bases. This CDR3 comprises 14 residues. The V gene's germline CDR1 is MNHNS and CDR2 SASEGT. V lost 6 bases and J lost 4; bases outside the gene matches: 7. The CDR3 sequence: CASRKSGGRETQYF. CDR3 bases: TGTGCCAGCAGAAAGAGCGGGGGTCGAGAGACCCAGTACTTC.

The gene calls are TRBV5-5 and TRBJ2-7, with 11 bases aligning to TRBD2. The junction had 10 bases not matched to a gene; V was cut back by 1 base and J by 4 bases. Per the germline V gene, CDR1 is SGHKS and CDR2 is YYEKEE (reference sequence). There are 17 residues in the CDR3. Written as DNA, the CDR3 is TGTGCCAGCAGCTTGCCGGTATTAGCGGGGGGGGAATACGAGCAGTACTTC. Translated: CASSLPVLAGGEYEQYF.

The chain recombines TRBV5-5 with TRBJ1-5, with TRBD1 as a possible D gene (6 bases). Germline V gene sequence: CDR1 SGHKS, CDR2 YYEKEE (reference sequence). The CDR3 is 20 amino acids. Deletions cut 4 bases from V and 0 bases from J, with 26 bases between. The CDR3 sequence: CASSPRETGLNLRSNQPQHF. Written as DNA, the CDR3 is TGTGCCAGCAGCCCCCGCGAGACAGGTCTCAATCTACGTAGCAATCAGCCCCAGCATTTT.

V usage is TRBV28 and J usage is TRBJ1-5; 7 bases are a match to TRBD1. This CDR3 is 20 amino acids long. V was pared by 3 bases and J by 1 base, with 18 bases of the junction left unmatched. Per germline, CDR1 MDHEN and CDR2 SYDVKM. In DNA, the CDR3 is TGTGCCAGCAGTTTCCCTGGCGGGACAGCGAGCCTTGAGAGCAATCAGCCCCAGCATTTT. Translating gives CASSFPGGTASLESNQPQHF. The variable domain in full, with the rest retrieved from reference TRBV28 and TRBJ1-5, is DVKVTQSSRYLVKRTGEKVFLECVQDMDHENMFWYRQDPGLGLRLIYFSYDVKMKEKGDIPEGYSVSREKKERFSLILESASTNQTSMYLCASSFPGGTASLESNQPQHFGDGTRLSIL.

J is TRBJ2-7 and V is TRBV11-1, with 10 bases aligning to TRBD1. The length of the CDR3 is 14 residues. V lost 6 bases and J lost 2; bases outside the gene matches: 4. Germline loops: CDR1 SGHAT, CDR2 FQDESV (reference sequence). The CDR3 region has the DNA TGTGCCAGCAGTCCCGGGACAGGGGCCTACGAGCAGTACTTC. It encodes CASSPGTGAYEQYF.

The chain employs TRBV7-6 and TRBJ2-5, with a weak D call TRBD1 (5 bases). CDR3 length: 16 residues. Germline-derived CDR1 and CDR2 are SGHVS and FNYEAQ. With 5 bases removed from V and 0 bases from J, the gap between germline ends came to 16 bases. In DNA, the CDR3 is TGTGCCAGCAGCGGCCGACTCACAGGTTACCAAGAGACCCAGTACTTC. Translation gives CASSGRLTGYQETQYF.

CDR3 amino acids: CASSLKTGQLYEQYF. The CDR3 DNA sequence: TGTGCCAGCAGCCTAAAAACAGGACAGCTCTACGAGCAGTACTTC. The genes are TRBV7-3 and TRBJ2-7; a possible D gene is TRBD1 (6 bases). The V end was cut by 5 bases, the J end by 3 bases, with 17 bases between. In germline, CDR1 is SGHTA, CDR2 FQGTGA. CDR3 size: 15 residues.

The DNA of the CDR3 is TGTGCCAGCTCACCGGGACAGAACAATCAGCCCCAGCATTTT. Translated: CASSPGQNNQPQHF. This sequence joins TRBV18 and TRBJ1-5, with 7 bases aligning to TRBD1. Germline CDR1 KGHSH, CDR2 LQKENI. V was clipped by 3 bases and J by 3 bases; unmatched bases: 2. This CDR3 has 14 amino acids.

V gene TRBV5-1 combines with J gene TRBJ2-3, with 8 bases fitting TRBD1. Germline CDR1 reads SGHRS; CDR2 reads YFSETQ. The CDR3 extends over 16 amino acids. The V segment lost 3 bases and the J segment 0 bases; nucleotides outside the gene matches: 6. In DNA, the CDR3 is TGCGCCAGCAGCTGGGCACAGGGGGGAAGCACAGATACGCAGTATTTT. Translated, it gives CASSWAQGGSTDTQYF. Looking up the rest from reference TRBV5-1 and TRBJ2-3 gives the full variable domain: KAGVTQTPRYLIKTRGQQVTLSCSPISGHRSVSWYQQTPGQGLQFLFEYFSETQRNKGNFPGRFSGRQFSNSRSEMNVSTLELGDSALYLCASSWAQGGSTDTQYFGPGTRLTVL.

There are a few counts of this clone. V gene TRBV21-1 combines with J gene TRBJ1-4; TRBD1, the table's D call, lacks a check against the DNA. TRBV21-1 is an annotated pseudogene. CDR3 length: 13 amino acids. The CDR3 sequence: CASSKGQGEKLFF. The CDR3 DNA is TGTGCCAGCAGCAAAGGACAGGGTGAAAAACTGTTTTTT.

The V and J genes are TRBV6-5 and TRBJ2-7; 9 bases fit TRBD1. The CDR3 runs 14 residues. J lost 1 base, V lost 5 bases, and 3 bases had no gene match. Germline V gives CDR1 MNHEY, CDR2 SVGAGI. As DNA, the CDR3 is TGTGCCAGCAGTACCGGGACAGGGTCCTACGAGCAGTACTTC. It yields the protein CASSTGTGSYEQYF.

The chain is built from TRBV6-4 and TRBJ2-1, with TRBD2 identical over 8 bases. Germline V lookup: CDR1 MRHNA, CDR2 SNTAGT. The CDR3 covers 15 residues. Trimming cost V 3 bases and J 3 bases; bases outside gene matches: 4. CDR3 coding DNA: TGTGCCAGCAGTGAAGAGCGGGGGATCTACAATGAGCAGTTCTTC. Protein product: CASSEERGIYNEQFF.

This clone was picked up one time. This sequence joins TRBV19 and TRBJ2-7, with D perhaps matching TRBD1 (6 bases). The CDR3 has 13 residues. V was shortened by 3 bases and J by 4 bases, with 10 bases between the two germline ends. Germline V gives CDR1 LNHDA, CDR2 SQIVND (reference sequence). The CDR3 nucleotides are TGTGCCAGTAGTATGCAGGGGCAGTACGAGCAGTACTTC. This sequence encodes CASSMQGQYEQYF. Full variable domain (remainder filled in from reference TRBV19 and TRBJ2-7): DGGITQSPKYLFRKEGQNVTLSCEQNLNHDAMYWYRQDPGQGLRLIYYSQIVNDFQKGDIAEGYSVSREKKESFPLTVTSAQKNPTAFYLCASSMQGQYEQYFGPGTRLTVT.

V and J are TRBV7-2 and TRBJ2-1, with 9 bases matching TRBD1. The CDR3 consists of 17 residues. Losses at the gene ends were 0 bases for V and 6 bases for J; bases not matched to a gene: 9. Germline V lookup: CDR1 SGHTA, CDR2 FQGNSA. This chain's CDR3 is CASSLASGTGSSNEQFF. In DNA form, the CDR3 reads TGTGCCAGCAGCTTAGCCTCCGGGACAGGGTCGAGCAATGAGCAGTTCTTC.

This sequence joins TRBV28 and TRBJ2-2; 7 bases agree with TRBD1. V was clipped by 2 bases and J by 2 bases; unmatched bases: 2. The CDR3 length is 15 residues. CDR1 and CDR2 (germline): MDHEN, SYDVKM. The CDR3, as DNA: TGTGCCAGCAGTTTAGAAGGGGGCAACACCGGGGAGCTGTTTTTT. It codes for CASSLEGGNTGELFF.

V and J are TRBV19 and TRBJ2-3; 7 bases fit TRBD2. After removal of 6 bases from V and 2 bases from J, the junction contained 11 bases not matched to a gene. Germline values: CDR1 LNHDA, CDR2 SQIVND (reference sequence). The CDR3 contains 16 residues. The CDR3 sequence is CASRLSSGGITDTQYF. The CDR3 DNA is TGTGCCAGTAGACTCTCTTCCGGGGGGATCACAGATACGCAGTATTTT.

The rearrangement links TRBV6-4 to TRBJ2-3; 9 bases are shared with TRBD2. This CDR3 is built from 15 residues. From germline, CDR1 is MRHNA and CDR2 SNTAGT. After removal of 9 bases from V and 2 bases from J, the junction contained 9 bases not matched to a gene. The CDR3 region has the DNA TGTGCCAGTGCCTCCAGCGGGGGGTCCACAGATACGCAGTATTTT. Protein product: CASASSGGSTDTQYF.

The chain carries TRBV4-3 and TRBJ1-2; D is undetermined. V shed 0 bases and J shed 13 bases, with 15 bases lying between them. In germline, CDR1 is LGHNA, CDR2 YSLEER. CDR3 size: 13 residues. Written as DNA, the CDR3 is TGCGCCAGCAGCCAAGATCGGTGGACGGGGTTCACCTTC. The encoded protein is CASSQDRWTGFTF.

This chain uses TRBV6-5 with TRBJ1-3, with 8 bases lining up with TRBD1. V gave up 6 bases and J gave up 0 bases; unmatched junction bases: 4. This CDR3 spans 15 amino acids. CDR1 and CDR2 (germline): MNHEY, SVGAGI. CDR3: CASSIQGGSGNTIYF. CDR3 in DNA: TGTGCCAGCAGCATACAGGGGGGCTCTGGAAACACCATATATTTT.

The chain employs TRBV10-3 and TRBJ2-7; no firm D call. The V gene lost 3 bases and the J gene lost 1 base, with 7 bases spanning the gap. CDR1 is ENHRY and CDR2 is SYGVKD in the germline V gene. The CDR3 sequence is 13 residues long. The CDR3 region has the DNA TGTGCCATCAGTGATGGCGGTTCCTACGAGCAGTACTTC. The encoded protein is CAISDGGSYEQYF.